This T cell receptor (beta chain) stems from a study of blood T cells in healthy people across ages. As for the study in general: The capture of about one barcoded beta molecule per two T cells was achieved by template switching.

Combining a sample-barcoded 5' primer with a J-beta primer mix, a second PCR ran for roughly 7 to 11 cycles. TCRdb re-derived calls from the 5' RACE reads in MiXCR, one entry per CDR3 protein. This table holds roughly 650,000 distinct CDR3 sequences, 32% found once. Comment on this clonotype: At one end the junction does not follow the germline gene, possibly because of a read error.

Each donor supplied around 10 milliliters of peripheral blood. Per germline, CDR1 GTSNPN and CDR2 SVGIG (reference sequence). This CDR3 has 16 amino acids. This TCR derives from a woman older than 75 in good health. The chain combines TRBV30 with TRBJ1-2; TRBD1 aligns across 9 bases. The source material was blood. For the CDR3, the DNA is TGTGACTGGAGTGTAGGGACAGGGAATCCCGGCTATGGCTACACCTTC. Translation gives CDWSVGTGNPGYGYTF.